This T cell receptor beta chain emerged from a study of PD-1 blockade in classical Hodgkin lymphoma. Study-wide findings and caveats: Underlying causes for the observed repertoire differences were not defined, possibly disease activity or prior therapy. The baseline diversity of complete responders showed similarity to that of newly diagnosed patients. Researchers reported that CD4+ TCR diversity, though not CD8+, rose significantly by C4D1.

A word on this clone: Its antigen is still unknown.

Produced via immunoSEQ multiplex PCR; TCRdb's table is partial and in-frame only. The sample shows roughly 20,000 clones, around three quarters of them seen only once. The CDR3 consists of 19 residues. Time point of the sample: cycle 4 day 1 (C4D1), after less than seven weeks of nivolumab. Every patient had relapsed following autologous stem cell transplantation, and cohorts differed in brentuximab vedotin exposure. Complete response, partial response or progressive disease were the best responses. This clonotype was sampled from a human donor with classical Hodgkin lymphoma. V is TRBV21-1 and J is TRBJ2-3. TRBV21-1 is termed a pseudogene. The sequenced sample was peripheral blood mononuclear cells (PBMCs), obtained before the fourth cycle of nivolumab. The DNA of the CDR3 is TGTGCCAGCAGCAGAATGGTGGGTCAGCCAAATACTAGCACAGATACGCAGTATTTT. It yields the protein CASSRMVGQPNTSTDTQYF.